What follows describes a single T cell receptor beta chain. Antigen: not known. The germline gives CDR1 SGHRS, CDR2 YFSETQ. The J segment lost 2 bases and the V segment lost 4 bases, leaving 6 bases of the junction unmatched. The CDR3 has 16 residues. PCR involved 60 Vbeta and 13 Jbeta primers. Here immunoSEQ multiplex PCR was the method, and the copy in TCRdb shows in-frame clones only, minus some. The profile covers approximately 100,000 clones, with roughly four fifths appearing a single time and roughly 3.6% taken by the ten largest. The source of the sample is a study of cytomegalovirus exposure and HLA in healthy donors. Study-wide results and limits: Altogether, about 160 TCR beta chains were recorded as cytomegalovirus-associated. High specificity and sensitivity for cytomegalovirus status were reported for the classifier. Indistinguishability led to the exclusion of some V segments, TRBV6-2 and TRBV6-3 included.

Sequences were obtained from PBMCs. The chain joins TRBV5-1 to TRBJ2-6, with 7 bases fitting TRBD1. The receptor was derived from a man in his 60s in good health and CMV-seronegative. The CDR3 DNA reads TGCGCCAGCAGCATACCCGACAGGGCTGGGGCCAACGTCCTGACTTTC. Amino acids: CASSIPDRAGANVLTF. The whole variable domain, filled in from reference TRBV5-1 and TRBJ2-6, reads KAGVTQTPRYLIKTRGQQVTLSCSPISGHRSVSWYQQTPGQGLQFLFEYFSETQRNKGNFPGRFSGRQFSNSRSEMNVSTLELGDSALYLCASSIPDRAGANVLTFGAGSRLTVL.